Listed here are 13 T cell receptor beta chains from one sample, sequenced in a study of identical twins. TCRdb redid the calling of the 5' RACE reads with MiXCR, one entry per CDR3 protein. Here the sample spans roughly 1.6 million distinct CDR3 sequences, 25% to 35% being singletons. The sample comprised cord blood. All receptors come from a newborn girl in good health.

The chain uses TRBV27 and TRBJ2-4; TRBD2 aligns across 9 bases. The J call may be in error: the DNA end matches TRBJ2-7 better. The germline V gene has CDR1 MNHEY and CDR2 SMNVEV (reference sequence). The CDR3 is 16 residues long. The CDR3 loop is CASSLRPLAGRYEQYF. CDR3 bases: TGTGCCAGCAGCCTTCGGCCACTAGCGGGCCGCTACGAGCAGTACTTC.

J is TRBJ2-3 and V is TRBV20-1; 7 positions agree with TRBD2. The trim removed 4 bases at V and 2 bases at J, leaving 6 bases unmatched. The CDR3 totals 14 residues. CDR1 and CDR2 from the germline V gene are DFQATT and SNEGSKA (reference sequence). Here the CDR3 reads CSAIWGLLTDTQYF. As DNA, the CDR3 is TGCAGTGCTATCTGGGGACTACTCACAGATACGCAGTATTTT.

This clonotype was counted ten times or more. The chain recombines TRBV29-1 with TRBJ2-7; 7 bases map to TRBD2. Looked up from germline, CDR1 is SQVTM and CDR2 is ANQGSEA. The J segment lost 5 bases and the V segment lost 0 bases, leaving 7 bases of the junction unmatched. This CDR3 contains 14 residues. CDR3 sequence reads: CSVEDRGAGDEQYF. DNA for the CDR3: TGCAGCGTTGAAGATCGCGGTGCGGGGGACGAGCAGTACTTC.

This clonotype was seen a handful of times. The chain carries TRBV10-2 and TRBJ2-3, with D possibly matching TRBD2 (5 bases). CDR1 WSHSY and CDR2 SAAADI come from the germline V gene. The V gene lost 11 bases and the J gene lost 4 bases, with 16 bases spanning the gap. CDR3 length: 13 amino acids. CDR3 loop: CASLGLGADTQYF. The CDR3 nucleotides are TGCGCCTCTCTAGGACTCGGGGCAGATACGCAGTATTTT.

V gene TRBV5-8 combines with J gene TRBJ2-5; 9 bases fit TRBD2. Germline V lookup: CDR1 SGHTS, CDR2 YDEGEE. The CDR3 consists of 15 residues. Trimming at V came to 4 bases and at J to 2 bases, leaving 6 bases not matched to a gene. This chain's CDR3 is CASSVSGSRQETQYF. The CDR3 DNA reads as TGTGCCAGCAGCGTTAGCGGGAGTCGTCAAGAGACCCAGTACTTC.

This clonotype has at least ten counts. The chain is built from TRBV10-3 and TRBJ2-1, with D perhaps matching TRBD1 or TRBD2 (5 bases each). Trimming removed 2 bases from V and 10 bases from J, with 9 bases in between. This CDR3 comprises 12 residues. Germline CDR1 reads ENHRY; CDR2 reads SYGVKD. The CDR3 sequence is CAISERGREQFF. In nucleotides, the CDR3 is TGTGCCATCAGTGAGAGGGGACGAGAGCAGTTCTTC.

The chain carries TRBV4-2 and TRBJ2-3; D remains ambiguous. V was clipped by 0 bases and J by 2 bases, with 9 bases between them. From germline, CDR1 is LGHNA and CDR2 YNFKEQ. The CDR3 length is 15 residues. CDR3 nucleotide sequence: TGTGCCAGCAGCCAAGAAAGGACCGTCACAGATACGCAGTATTTT. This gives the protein CASSQERTVTDTQYF.

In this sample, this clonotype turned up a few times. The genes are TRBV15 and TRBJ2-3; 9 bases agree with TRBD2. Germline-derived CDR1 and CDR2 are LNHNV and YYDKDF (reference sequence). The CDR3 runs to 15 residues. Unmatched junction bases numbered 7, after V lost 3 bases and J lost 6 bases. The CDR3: CATSSQIAGVDTQYF. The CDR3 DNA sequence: TGTGCCACCAGCAGTCAAATAGCGGGGGTGGATACGCAGTATTTT. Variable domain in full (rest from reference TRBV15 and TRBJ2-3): DAMVIQNPRYQVTQFGKPVTLSCSQTLNHNVMYWYQQKSSQAPKLLFHYYDKDFNNEADTPDNFQSRRPNTSFCFLDIRSPGLGDTAMYLCATSSQIAGVDTQYFGPGTRLTVL.

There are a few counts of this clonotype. The DNA of the CDR3 is TGCGCCAGCAGCCCGCGTACCCCCGACAGTTCCTACGAGCAGTACTTC. This sequence encodes CASSPRTPDSSYEQYF. The chain carries TRBV5-1 and TRBJ2-7; TRBD1 might be the D (5 bases). V was pared by 4 bases and J by 1 base, with 18 bases between. Germline V gene sequence: CDR1 SGHRS, CDR2 YFSETQ. This CDR3 has 16 amino acids.

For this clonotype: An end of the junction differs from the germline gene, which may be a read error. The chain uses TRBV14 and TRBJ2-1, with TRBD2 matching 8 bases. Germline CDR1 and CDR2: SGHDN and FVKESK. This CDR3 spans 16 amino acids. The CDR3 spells CASSQVRSGGFNEKFF. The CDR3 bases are TGTGCCAGCAGCCAAGTTCGGAGCGGGGGTTTCAATGAGAAGTTCTTC.

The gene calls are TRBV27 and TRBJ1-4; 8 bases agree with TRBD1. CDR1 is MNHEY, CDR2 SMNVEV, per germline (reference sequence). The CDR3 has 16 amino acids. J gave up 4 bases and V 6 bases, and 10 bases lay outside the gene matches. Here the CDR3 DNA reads TGTGCCAGCAGCTCTAGTCCGGGACAGGTTAATGAAAAACTGTTTTTT. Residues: CASSSSPGQVNEKLFF.

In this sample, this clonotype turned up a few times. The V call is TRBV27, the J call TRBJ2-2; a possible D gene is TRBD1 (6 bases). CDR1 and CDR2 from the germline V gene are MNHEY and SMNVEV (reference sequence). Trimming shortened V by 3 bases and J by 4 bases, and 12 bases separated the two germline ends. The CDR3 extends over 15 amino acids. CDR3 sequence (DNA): TGTGCCAGCAGTTTTCAGGGGTCGTTCACCGGGGAGCTGTTTTTT. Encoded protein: CASSFQGSFTGELFF.

CDR3 protein: CSARGGLATYEQYF. DNA of the CDR3: TGCAGTGCTAGAGGGGGACTAGCGACCTACGAGCAGTACTTC. The genes are TRBV20-1 and TRBJ2-7; 10 bases match TRBD2. CDR3 size: 14 residues. Unmatched junction bases numbered 2, after V lost 1 base and J lost 2 bases. Germline values: CDR1 DFQATT, CDR2 SNEGSKA (reference sequence).